Below are 10 T cell receptor beta chains sequenced from a single sample in a study of cytomegalovirus exposure and HLA in healthy donors. Produced via immunoSEQ multiplex PCR; TCRdb's table is partial and in-frame only. This table has roughly 230,000 clones, roughly 87% appearing once. Sequencing used PBMCs. The receptors come from a woman under 40 in good health and CMV-seronegative.

This clone was detected only a few times. This sequence joins TRBV28 and TRBJ2-1, with D perhaps TRBD1 (6 bases). The CDR3 consists of 15 residues. The V gene lost 1 base and the J gene lost 4 bases, with 11 bases spanning the gap. Germline V gene data show CDR1 as MDHEN and CDR2 as SYDVKM. The CDR3 spells CASSLSPGQYNEQFF. As DNA, the CDR3 is TGTGCCAGCAGTTTATCCCCCGGACAGTACAATGAGCAGTTCTTC.

The chain combines TRBV7-3 with TRBJ2-3, with 7 bases identical to TRBD2. The CDR3 is 15 amino acids. V shed 1 base, J shed 6 bases, and the junction held 7 bases outside the gene matches. In germline, CDR1 is SGHTA, CDR2 FQGTGA. DNA for the CDR3: TGTGCCAGCAGCTTAATGGGGGGGAGCTCCGATACGCAGTATTTT. Its protein product is CASSLMGGSSDTQYF.

The chain carries TRBV4-1 and TRBJ2-7, with 8 bases lining up with TRBD1. Germline lookup yields CDR1 MGHRA and CDR2 YSYEKL. V lost 3 bases, J lost 3 bases, and 4 bases stayed unmatched. This CDR3 spans 14 amino acids. The CDR3 DNA reads TGCGCCAGCAGCCACGGACAGGGTGGCTACGAGCAGTACTTC. Protein product: CASSHGQGGYEQYF.

The rearrangement joins TRBV11-3 to TRBJ2-2; possible D gene TRBD1, 6 bases. CDR3 length: 17 residues. With 10 bases removed from V and 1 base from J, the gap between germline ends came to 22 bases. In germline, CDR1 is SGHNT, CDR2 YENEEA. CDR3 coding DNA: TGTGCCATTCCGATACAGGGTGAGATTTGGAACACCGGGGAGCTGTTTTTT. Encoded protein: CAIPIQGEIWNTGELFF.

The sample holds one count of this clone. The rearrangement joins TRBV10-3 to TRBJ1-1; 10 positions agree with TRBD1. The CDR3 is 15 amino acids. V gave up 3 bases and J gave up 3 bases; unmatched junction bases: 4. Germline CDR1 is ENHRY and CDR2 is SYGVKD. The CDR3 protein is CAISDRGTGDTEAFF. The CDR3 region has the DNA TGTGCCATCAGTGACAGGGGGACAGGGGACACTGAAGCTTTCTTT.

The J gene is TRBJ1-4, the V gene TRBV28, with 7 nucleotides matching TRBD1. The J segment lost 6 bases and the V segment lost 6 bases, leaving 22 bases of the junction unmatched. The length of the CDR3 is 19 residues. Germline V gene data show CDR1 as MDHEN and CDR2 as SYDVKM. The CDR3, as DNA: TGTGCCAGCAGGTCCCGAATAGGGGGCGCCTCGAGGGGATATGAAAAACTGTTTTTT. Translation gives CASRSRIGGASRGYEKLFF.

The J gene is TRBJ2-7, the V gene TRBV28; no reliable D call. The CDR3 consists of 14 residues. The germline gives CDR1 MDHEN, CDR2 SYDVKM. Trimming left V 6 bases short and J 0 bases short, with 12 bases between. Written as DNA, the CDR3 is TGTGCCAGCAGGGATCTTAGGAGCTCCTACGAGCAGTACTTC. Translated: CASRDLRSSYEQYF.

The chain uses TRBV28 and TRBJ2-7, with 13 bases aligning to TRBD2. V was pared by 5 bases and J by 0 bases, with 10 bases of the junction left unmatched. Germline lookup yields CDR1 MDHEN and CDR2 SYDVKM. CDR3 length: 18 amino acids. CDR3 sequence reads: CASSPGLAGAALSYEQYF. For the CDR3, the DNA is TGTGCCAGCAGTCCCGGACTAGCGGGAGCCGCTCTCTCCTACGAGCAGTACTTC.

The CDR3, as DNA: TGTGCCAGCAGCTTGAGGGTGAGCGGAGCCTACAATGAGCAGTTCTTC. As protein: CASSLRVSGAYNEQFF. The rearrangement joins TRBV7-9 to TRBJ2-1; TRBD2 is a possible D gene (5 bases). The CDR3 spans 16 residues. V lost 3 bases to trimming and J lost 2 bases, with 14 bases between them. CDR1 SEHNR and CDR2 FQNEAQ come from the germline V gene (reference sequence).

This clone has only one observation. The chain uses TRBV9 and TRBJ2-2; TRBD2 might be the D (6 bases). V was trimmed by 3 bases and J by 4 bases, leaving 13 bases between them. CDR3 length: 15 residues. CDR1 is SGDLS and CDR2 is YYNGEE in the germline V gene. This chain's CDR3 is CASSGPGLSTGELFF. The CDR3 DNA follows: TGTGCCAGCAGCGGACCGGGACTCTCCACCGGGGAGCTGTTTTTT.